This T cell receptor beta chain was identified in a study of cytomegalovirus exposure and HLA in healthy donors. General study points: Prior analysis indicated that the majority of TCR beta V segments exhibited productivity approximately 90% or approximately 30% of the time.

The CDR3 consists of 12 residues. Looked up from germline, CDR1 is GTSNPN and CDR2 is SVGIG (reference sequence). V lost 0 bases, J lost 0 bases, and 2 bases lay in between. Regarding donors, all were healthy bone marrow donors. This clone has a single count. Its antigen remains unidentified. PCR employed 60 Vbeta and 13 Jbeta primers. Measured with immunoSEQ multiplex PCR; TCRdb has only the in-frame clones, and not every one. Seen here are roughly 160,000 clones, roughly 80% observed once, and the top ten hold about 4.3%. Sequencing input: PBMCs. V and J are TRBV30 and TRBJ1-1; the D is unclear. The receptor comes from a man aged 30 to 45 in good health and CMV-seronegative. This chain's CDR3 is CAWSVMNTEAFF. The CDR3 region has the DNA TGTGCCTGGAGTGTCATGAACACTGAAGCTTTCTTT. The full variable domain, with the rest looked up from reference TRBV30 and TRBJ1-1, is SQTIHQWPATLVQPVGSPLSLECTVEGTSNPNLYWYRQAAGRGLQLLFYSVGIGQISSEVPQNLSASRPQDRQFILSSKKLLLSDSGFYLCAWSVMNTEAFFGQGTRLTVV.